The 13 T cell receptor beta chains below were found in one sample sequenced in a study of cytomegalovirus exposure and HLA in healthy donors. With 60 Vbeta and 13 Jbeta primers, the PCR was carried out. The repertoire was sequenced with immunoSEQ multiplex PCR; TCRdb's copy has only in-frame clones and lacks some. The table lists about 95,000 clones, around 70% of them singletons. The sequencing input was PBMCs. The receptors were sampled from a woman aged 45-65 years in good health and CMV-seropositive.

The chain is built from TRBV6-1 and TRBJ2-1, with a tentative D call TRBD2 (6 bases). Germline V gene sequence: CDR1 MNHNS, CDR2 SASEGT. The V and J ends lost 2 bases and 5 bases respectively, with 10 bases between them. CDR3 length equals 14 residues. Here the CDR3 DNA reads TGTGCCAGCAGTGAATTGGGGGAGGACAATGAGCAGTTCTTC. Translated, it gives CASSELGEDNEQFF.

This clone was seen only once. Written as DNA, the CDR3 is TGTGCCAGCAGCCTCATAGCCGGGGGGACTAGCGGGACCTCCTACGAGCAGTACTTC. This translates into CASSLIAGGTSGTSYEQYF. The chain employs TRBV7-8 and TRBJ2-7, with 13 bases aligning to TRBD2. The CDR3 loop spans 19 amino acids. Germline CDR1 is SGHVS and CDR2 is FQNEAQ. V lost 5 bases, J lost 0 bases, and 13 bases stayed unmatched.

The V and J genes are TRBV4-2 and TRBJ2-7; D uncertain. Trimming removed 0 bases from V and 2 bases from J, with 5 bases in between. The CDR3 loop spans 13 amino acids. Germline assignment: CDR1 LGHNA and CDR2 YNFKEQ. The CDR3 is CASSQEQAYEQYF. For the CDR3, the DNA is TGTGCCAGCAGCCAAGAGCAGGCCTACGAGCAGTACTTC.

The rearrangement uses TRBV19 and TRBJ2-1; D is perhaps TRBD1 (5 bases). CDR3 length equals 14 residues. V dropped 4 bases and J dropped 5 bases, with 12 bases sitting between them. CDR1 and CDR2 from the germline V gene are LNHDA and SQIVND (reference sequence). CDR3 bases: TGTGCCAGTAGTAGAAGACAGTATAACAATGAGCAGTTCTTC. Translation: CASSRRQYNNEQFF.

CDR3 protein: CASSSPPSFEQYF. CDR3 coding DNA: TGTGCCAGCAGCTCGCCCCCAAGCTTCGAGCAGTACTTC. The chain has TRBV7-2 and TRBJ2-7; the D is unclear. The CDR3 is made up of 13 amino acids. Germline V gene sequence: CDR1 SGHTA, CDR2 FQGNSA. Between the trimmed V and J ends, which lost 4 bases and 6 bases, there was a span of 13 bases.

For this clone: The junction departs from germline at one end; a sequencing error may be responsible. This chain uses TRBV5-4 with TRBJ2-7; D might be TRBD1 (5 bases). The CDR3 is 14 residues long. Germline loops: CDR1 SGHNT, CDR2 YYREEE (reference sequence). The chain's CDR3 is CVSSPARGAYEQYF. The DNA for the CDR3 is TGTGTCAGCAGCCCAGCTAGGGGTGCCTACGAGCAGTACTTC. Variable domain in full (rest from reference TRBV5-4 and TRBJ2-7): ETGVTQSPTHLIKTRGQQVTLRCSSQSGHNTVSWYQQALGQGPQFIFQYYREEENGRGNFPPRFSGLQFPNYSSELNVNALELDDSALYLCVSSPARGAYEQYFGPGTRLTVT.

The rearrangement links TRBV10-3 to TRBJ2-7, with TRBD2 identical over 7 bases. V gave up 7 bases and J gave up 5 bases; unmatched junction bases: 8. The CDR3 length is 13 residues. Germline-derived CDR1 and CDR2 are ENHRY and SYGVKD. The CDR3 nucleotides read TGTGCCATCAACCCTGGGAGGGCCCACGAGCAGTACTTC. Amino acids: CAINPGRAHEQYF.

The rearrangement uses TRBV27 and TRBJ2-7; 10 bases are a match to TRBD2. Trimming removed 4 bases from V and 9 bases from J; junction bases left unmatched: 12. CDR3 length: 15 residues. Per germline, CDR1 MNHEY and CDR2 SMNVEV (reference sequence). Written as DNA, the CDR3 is TGTGCCAGCAGTTCTTGGCTAGCGGGAGCGGGAGGGCAGTACTTC. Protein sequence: CASSSWLAGAGGQYF.

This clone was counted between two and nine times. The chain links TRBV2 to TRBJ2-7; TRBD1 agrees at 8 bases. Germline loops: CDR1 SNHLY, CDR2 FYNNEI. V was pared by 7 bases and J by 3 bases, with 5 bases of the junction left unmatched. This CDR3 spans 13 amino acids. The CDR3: CASKEDRVYEQYF. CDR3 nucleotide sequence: TGTGCCAGCAAAGAGGACAGGGTCTACGAGCAGTACTTC.

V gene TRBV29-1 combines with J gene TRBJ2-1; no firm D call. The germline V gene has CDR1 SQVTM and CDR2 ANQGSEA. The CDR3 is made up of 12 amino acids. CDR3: CSAALEPNEQFF. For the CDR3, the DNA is TGCAGTGCCGCCTTAGAACCGAATGAGCAGTTCTTC.

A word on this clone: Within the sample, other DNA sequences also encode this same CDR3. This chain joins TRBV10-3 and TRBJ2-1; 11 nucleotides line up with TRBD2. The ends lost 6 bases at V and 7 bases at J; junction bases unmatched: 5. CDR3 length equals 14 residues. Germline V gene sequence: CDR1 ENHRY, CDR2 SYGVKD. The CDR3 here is CAISGTSGDNEQFF. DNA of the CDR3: TGTGCCATCAGCGGGACTAGCGGAGATAATGAGCAGTTCTTC.

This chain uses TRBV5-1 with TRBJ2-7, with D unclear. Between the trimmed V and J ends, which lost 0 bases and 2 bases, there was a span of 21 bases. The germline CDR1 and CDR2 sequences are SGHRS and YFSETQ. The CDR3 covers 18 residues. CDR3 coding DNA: TGCGCCAGCAGCTTGGCCTTTCTAGGTTCGGCAGCCCCCTACGAGCAGTACTTC. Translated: CASSLAFLGSAAPYEQYF.

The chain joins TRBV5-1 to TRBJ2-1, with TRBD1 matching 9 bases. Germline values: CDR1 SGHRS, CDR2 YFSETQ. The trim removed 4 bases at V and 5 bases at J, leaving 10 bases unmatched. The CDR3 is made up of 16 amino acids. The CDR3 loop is CASSMGQGDGNNEQFF. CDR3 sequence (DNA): TGCGCCAGCAGCATGGGACAGGGTGATGGGAACAATGAGCAGTTCTTC.